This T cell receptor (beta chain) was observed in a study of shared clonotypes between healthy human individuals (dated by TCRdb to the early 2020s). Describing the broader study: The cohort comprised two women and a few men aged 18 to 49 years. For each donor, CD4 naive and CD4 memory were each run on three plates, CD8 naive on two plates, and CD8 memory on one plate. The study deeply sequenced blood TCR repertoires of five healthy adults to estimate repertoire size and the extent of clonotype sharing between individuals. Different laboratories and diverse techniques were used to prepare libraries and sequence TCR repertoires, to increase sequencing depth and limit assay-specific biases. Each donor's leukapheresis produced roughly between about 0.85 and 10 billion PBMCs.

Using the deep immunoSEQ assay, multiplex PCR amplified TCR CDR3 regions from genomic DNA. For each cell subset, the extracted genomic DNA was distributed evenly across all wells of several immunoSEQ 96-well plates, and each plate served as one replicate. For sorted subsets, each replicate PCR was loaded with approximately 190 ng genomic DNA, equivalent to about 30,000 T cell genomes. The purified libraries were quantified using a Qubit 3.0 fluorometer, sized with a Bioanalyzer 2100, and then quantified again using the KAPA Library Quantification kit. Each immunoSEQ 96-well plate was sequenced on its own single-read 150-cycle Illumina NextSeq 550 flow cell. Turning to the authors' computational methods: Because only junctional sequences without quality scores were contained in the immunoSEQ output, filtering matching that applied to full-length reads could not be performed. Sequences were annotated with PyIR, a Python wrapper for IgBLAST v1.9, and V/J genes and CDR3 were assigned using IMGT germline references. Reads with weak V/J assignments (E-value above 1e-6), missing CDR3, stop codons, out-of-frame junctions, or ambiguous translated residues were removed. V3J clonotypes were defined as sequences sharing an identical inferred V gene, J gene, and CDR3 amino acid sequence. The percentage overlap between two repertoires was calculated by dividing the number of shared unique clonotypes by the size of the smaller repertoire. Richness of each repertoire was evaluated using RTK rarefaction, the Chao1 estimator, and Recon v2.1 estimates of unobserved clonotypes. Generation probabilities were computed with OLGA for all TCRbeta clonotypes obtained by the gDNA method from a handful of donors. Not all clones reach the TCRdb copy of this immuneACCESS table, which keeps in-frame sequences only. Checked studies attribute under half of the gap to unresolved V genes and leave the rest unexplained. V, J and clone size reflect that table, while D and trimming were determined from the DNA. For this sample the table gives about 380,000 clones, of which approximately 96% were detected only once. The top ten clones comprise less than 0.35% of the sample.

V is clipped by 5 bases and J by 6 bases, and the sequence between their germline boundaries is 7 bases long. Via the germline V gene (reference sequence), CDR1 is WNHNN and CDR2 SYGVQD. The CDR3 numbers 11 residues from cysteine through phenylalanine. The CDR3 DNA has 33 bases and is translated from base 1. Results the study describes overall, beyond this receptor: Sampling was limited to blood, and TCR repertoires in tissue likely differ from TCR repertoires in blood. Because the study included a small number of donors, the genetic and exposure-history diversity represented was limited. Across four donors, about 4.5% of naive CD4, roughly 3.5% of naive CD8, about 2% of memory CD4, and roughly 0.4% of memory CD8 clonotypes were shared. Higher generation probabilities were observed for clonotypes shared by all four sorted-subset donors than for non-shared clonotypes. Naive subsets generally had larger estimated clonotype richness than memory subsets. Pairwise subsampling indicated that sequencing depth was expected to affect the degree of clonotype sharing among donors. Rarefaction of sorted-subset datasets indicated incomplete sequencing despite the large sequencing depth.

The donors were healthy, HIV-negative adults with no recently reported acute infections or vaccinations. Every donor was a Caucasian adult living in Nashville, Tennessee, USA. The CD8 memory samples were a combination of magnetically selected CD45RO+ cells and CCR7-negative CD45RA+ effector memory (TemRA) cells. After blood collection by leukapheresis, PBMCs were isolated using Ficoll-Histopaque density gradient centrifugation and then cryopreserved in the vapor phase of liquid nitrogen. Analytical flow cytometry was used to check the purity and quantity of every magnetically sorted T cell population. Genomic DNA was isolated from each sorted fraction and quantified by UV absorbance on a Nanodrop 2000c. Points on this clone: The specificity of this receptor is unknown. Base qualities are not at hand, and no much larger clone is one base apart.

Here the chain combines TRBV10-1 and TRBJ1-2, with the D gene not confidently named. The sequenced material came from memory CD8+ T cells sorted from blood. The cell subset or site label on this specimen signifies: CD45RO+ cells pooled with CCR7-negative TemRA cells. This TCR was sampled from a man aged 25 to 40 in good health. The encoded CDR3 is CASSLVDGYTF. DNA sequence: TGCGCCAGCAGTTTAGTTGATGGCTACACCTTC.